The entry that follows covers one T cell receptor (beta chain) sequence. Libraries were prepared by immunoSEQ multiplex PCR; TCRdb keeps only in-frame clonotypes and omits some of them. The table records 2 million to 2.5 million clones, almost 96% of them present only once. CDR3 length: 10 residues. CDR1 and CDR2 (germline): GTSNPN, SVGIG (reference sequence). Trimming cost V 8 bases and J 9 bases, with 11 bases left between them. Study donors comprised healthy, HIV-negative adults devoid of recent acute infection or vaccination. The data were taken from a study of shared clonotypes between healthy human individuals. Study background: Participating donors consisted of a couple of women and a few men aged 18 to 49.

The V call is TRBV30, the J call TRBJ2-1; TRBD1 or TRBD2 may be the D gene (5 bases each). The sequence came from a man between 18 and 29 years old in good health. Material: naive CD4+ T cells sorted from blood. Subset denoted: CD45RA+ positively selected. In DNA form, the CDR3 reads TGTGCCCAGGGACGGGGTGAGCAGTTCTTC. Translated: CAQGRGEQFF.